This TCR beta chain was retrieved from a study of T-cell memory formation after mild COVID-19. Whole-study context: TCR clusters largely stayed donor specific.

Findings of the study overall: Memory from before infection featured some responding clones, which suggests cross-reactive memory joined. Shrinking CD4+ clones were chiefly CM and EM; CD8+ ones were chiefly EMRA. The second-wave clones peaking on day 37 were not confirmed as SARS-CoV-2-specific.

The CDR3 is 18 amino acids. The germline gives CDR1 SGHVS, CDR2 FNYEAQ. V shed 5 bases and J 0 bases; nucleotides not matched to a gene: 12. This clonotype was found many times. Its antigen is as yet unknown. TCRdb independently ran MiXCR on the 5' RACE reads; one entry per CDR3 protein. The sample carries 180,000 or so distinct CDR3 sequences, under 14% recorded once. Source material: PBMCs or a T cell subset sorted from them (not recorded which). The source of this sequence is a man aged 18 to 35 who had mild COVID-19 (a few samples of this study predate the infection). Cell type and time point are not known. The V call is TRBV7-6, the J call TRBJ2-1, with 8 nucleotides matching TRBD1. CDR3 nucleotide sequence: TGTGCCAGCAGCGCCTCAGGGGGCGCAGGGAGCTCCTACAATGAGCAGTTCTTC. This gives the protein CASSASGGAGSSYNEQFF.